This T cell receptor beta chain was profiled in a study of Ad26.COV2.S vaccination and SARS-CoV-2 variants. Study-wide results and limits: Placebo recipients showed lower spike-specific TCR breadth than vaccinees.

To note about this clone: Its antigen remains unidentified.

TCRdb's copy holds only in-frame clones and misses some; the assay was immunoSEQ multiplex PCR. The sample contains 400,000 to 500,000 clones, approximately 92% of which appear only once. Treatment defined: approximately 18 received Ad26.COV2.S at low or high dose, single or two shots; 5 received placebo; per-sample allocation not given. It was on day 63 after the first vaccine or placebo injection that samples were taken. Immunization relied on an Ad26 vector, which expressed Wuhan-strain SARS-CoV-2 spike. This receptor was taken from a person between 18 and 65 years old who received the Ad26.COV2.S COVID-19 vaccine or a placebo. Specimen: peripheral blood, collected in a trial of Ad26.COV2.S vaccine versus placebo.

In nucleotides, the CDR3 is TGTGCCAGCAGCTTAATGATGCACACAGATACGCAGTATTTT. Protein product: CASSLMMHTDTQYF. The chain couples TRBV7-3 to TRBJ2-3; D remains unclear. Germline V gene lookup returns CDR1 SGHTA and CDR2 FQGTGA. This CDR3 is 14 amino acids long. The germline V and J ends were trimmed by 1 base and 2 bases, with 7 bases remaining between them.